The 16 T cell receptor beta chains listed next were all sequenced from one sample in a study of T cells in Graves' hyperthyroidism and ophthalmopathy. Researchers took RNA transcripts and amplified the TCR beta CDR3 regions from them. With the HTBI primer set, the TCR CDR3 went through a first round of RT-PCR. From the multiplex PCR reads, TCRdb called clonotypes with MiXCR, one entry per CDR3 protein. Of around 600,000 distinct CDR3 sequences detected, around 14% appear once; the ten largest clones hold less than 9.5%. Specimen: blood. These receptors were collected from a woman in her 30s with Graves' hyperthyroidism.

The chain uses TRBV6-9 and TRBJ2-1; TRBD2 might be the D (7 bases). Germline V gives CDR1 MNHGY, CDR2 SVAAGI. The CDR3 sequence is 15 residues long. Between the trimmed V and J ends, which lost 1 base and 6 bases, there was a span of 13 bases. CDR3 in DNA: TGTGCCAGCAGTTATTTGGGAGGGGGGGGCAATGAGCAGTTCTTC. This gives the protein CASSYLGGGGNEQFF.

The chain carries TRBV6-2 or TRBV6-3 and TRBJ2-3; TRBD1 might be the D (6 bases). The V gene's germline CDR1 is MNHEY and CDR2 SVGEGT. The CDR3 is 14 amino acids. Trimming removed 6 bases at V and 2 bases at J, with 12 bases between. In DNA, the CDR3 is TGTGCCAGCAGAATAGACAGGAACACAGATACGCAGTATTTT. Encoded protein: CASRIDRNTDTQYF.

There are many counts of this clonotype. The chain links TRBV7-8 to TRBJ1-1, with D hard to call. V was trimmed by 1 base and J by 3 bases, leaving 6 bases between them. This CDR3 has 13 amino acids. Germline loops: CDR1 SGHVS, CDR2 FQNEAQ. The CDR3 DNA reads as TGTGCCAGCAGCTTAGTAGCAGACACTGAAGCTTTCTTT. Residues: CASSLVADTEAFF.

This rearrangement joins TRBV19 to TRBJ1-1, with no clear D. The CDR3 is 14 residues long. The germline CDR1 and CDR2 sequences are LNHDA and SQIVND (reference sequence). V lost 3 bases to trimming and J lost 4 bases, with 12 bases between them. Here the CDR3 reads CASSITGIGTEAFF. Here the CDR3 DNA reads TGTGCCAGTAGTATTACTGGGATCGGCACTGAAGCTTTCTTT. The complete variable domain, with remaining parts taken from reference TRBV19 and TRBJ1-1, reads DGGITQSPKYLFRKEGQNVTLSCEQNLNHDAMYWYRQDPGQGLRLIYYSQIVNDFQKGDIAEGYSVSREKKESFPLTVTSAQKNPTAFYLCASSITGIGTEAFFGQGTRLTVV.

This clonotype was counted ten times or more. The J gene is TRBJ2-2, the V gene TRBV2; D is perhaps TRBD1 or TRBD2 (5 bases each). Germline CDR1 is SNHLY and CDR2 is FYNNEI. V was shortened by 10 bases and J by 5 bases, with 17 bases between the two germline ends. The CDR3 has 14 amino acids. The CDR3 sequence: CATRGEIKTGELFF. As DNA, the CDR3 is TGTGCCACCCGAGGGGAGATTAAAACCGGGGAGCTGTTTTTT.

CDR3 residues: CASSFLGRDDTQYF. The CDR3 nucleotides are TGTGCCAGCAGTTTCCTCGGGAGGGATGATACGCAGTATTTT. The gene calls are TRBV28 and TRBJ2-3; 8 positions agree with TRBD2. The CDR3 consists of 14 residues. V was clipped by 3 bases and J by 6 bases; unmatched bases: 5. Per the germline V gene, CDR1 is MDHEN and CDR2 is SYDVKM.

This clonotype was seen only a few times. This sequence joins TRBV6-4 and TRBJ2-1; 11 nucleotides line up with TRBD1. From germline, CDR1 is MRHNA and CDR2 SNTAGT. The CDR3 is 14 amino acids. J lost 6 bases, V lost 3 bases, and 1 base had no gene match. The DNA for the CDR3 is TGTGCCAGCAGTGAGGGGACAGGGGGCAATGAGCAGTTCTTC. Residues: CASSEGTGGNEQFF.

This clonotype was counted ten times or more. This chain links TRBV5-1 with TRBJ2-7; D unresolved. The CDR3 sequence is 14 residues long. Germline values: CDR1 SGHRS, CDR2 YFSETQ. The ends were cut back, 4 bases at V and 2 bases at J, with 13 bases in the middle. DNA of the CDR3: TGCGCCAGCAGCCTCCCGACTGGGACCTACGAGCAGTACTTC. It specifies CASSLPTGTYEQYF.

The chain couples TRBV7-2 to TRBJ2-7; 7 bases are shared with TRBD2. Germline lookup yields CDR1 SGHTA and CDR2 FQGNSA. This CDR3 is built from 16 residues. The trim removed 1 base at V and 0 bases at J, leaving 6 bases unmatched. This CDR3 is CASSLVWEGFSYEQYF. CDR3 DNA: TGTGCCAGCAGCTTAGTTTGGGAGGGCTTCTCCTACGAGCAGTACTTC.

V is TRBV5-1 and J is TRBJ2-7, with 9 bases that match TRBD2. CDR3 length: 13 amino acids. Germline values: CDR1 SGHRS, CDR2 YFSETQ. With V trimmed by 6 bases and J by 5 bases, 6 bases remained unmatched. The CDR3 sequence is CASTLAGSDEQYF. DNA for the CDR3: TGCGCCAGCACCCTAGCGGGATCCGACGAGCAGTACTTC.

Worth noting for this clonotype: One end of the junction fails to match germline, which may point to a read error. This rearrangement joins TRBV18 to TRBJ1-3; a weak D match, TRBD1 (6 bases). The CDR3 is 17 residues long. Germline-derived CDR1 and CDR2 are KGHSH and LQKENI. The CDR3, as DNA: TGTGCCAGCTCACCACAGGCCGGGACAAACTCTGGAACCACCATATATTTT. Translating it yields CASSPQAGTNSGTTIYF.

This clonotype was detected ten times or more. This chain joins TRBV6-2 or TRBV6-3 and TRBJ2-7, with D possibly TRBD2 on 5 matching bases. Germline V gene data show CDR1 as MNHEY and CDR2 as SVGEGT. The CDR3 contains 15 residues. Trimming cost V 4 bases and J 0 bases, with 13 bases left between them. The CDR3 DNA is TGTGCCAGCAGTTTTCCCGTGGACTCCTCCTACGAGCAGTACTTC. This gives the protein CASSFPVDSSYEQYF.

The rearrangement joins TRBV19 to TRBJ1-5; TRBD1 matches at 7 bases. From germline, CDR1 is LNHDA and CDR2 SQIVND (reference sequence). The J segment lost 7 bases and the V segment lost 1 base, leaving 10 bases of the junction unmatched. This CDR3 has 16 amino acids. CDR3 sequence: CASSIADRIREQPQHF. CDR3 sequence (DNA): TGTGCCAGTAGTATAGCGGACAGGATCAGGGAGCAGCCCCAGCATTTT.

This clonotype was found a few times. The chain is built from TRBV28 and TRBJ1-5; TRBD1 might be the D (5 bases). CDR3 size: 14 residues. Trimming took off 3 bases at V and 6 bases at J, with 12 bases between the two ends. Germline assignment: CDR1 MDHEN and CDR2 SYDVKM. The CDR3 region is CASSFFTGGQPQHF. For the CDR3, the DNA is TGTGCCAGCAGTTTTTTCACAGGTGGTCAGCCCCAGCATTTT.

This clonotype appeared many times. The J gene is TRBJ2-5, the V gene TRBV7-6, with TRBD1 matching over 10 bases. The V segment lost 4 bases and the J segment 2 bases; nucleotides outside the gene matches: 16. The CDR3 is 19 residues long. Germline CDR1 reads SGHVS; CDR2 reads FNYEAQ. As DNA, the CDR3 is TGTGCCAGCAGCTCCTCCCCAGCCGGGACAGGGGTGCTACAAGAGACCCAGTACTTC. Translating gives CASSSSPAGTGVLQETQYF.

The chain uses TRBV4-1 and TRBJ2-5; D is ambiguous. Trimming left V 0 bases short and J 5 bases short, with 13 bases between. The CDR3 sequence is 15 residues long. CDR1 is MGHRA, CDR2 YSYEKL, per germline. In DNA form, the CDR3 reads TGCGCCAGCAGCCAAGATTGGGGTCAGGTCGAGACCCAGTACTTC. The encoded protein is CASSQDWGQVETQYF.